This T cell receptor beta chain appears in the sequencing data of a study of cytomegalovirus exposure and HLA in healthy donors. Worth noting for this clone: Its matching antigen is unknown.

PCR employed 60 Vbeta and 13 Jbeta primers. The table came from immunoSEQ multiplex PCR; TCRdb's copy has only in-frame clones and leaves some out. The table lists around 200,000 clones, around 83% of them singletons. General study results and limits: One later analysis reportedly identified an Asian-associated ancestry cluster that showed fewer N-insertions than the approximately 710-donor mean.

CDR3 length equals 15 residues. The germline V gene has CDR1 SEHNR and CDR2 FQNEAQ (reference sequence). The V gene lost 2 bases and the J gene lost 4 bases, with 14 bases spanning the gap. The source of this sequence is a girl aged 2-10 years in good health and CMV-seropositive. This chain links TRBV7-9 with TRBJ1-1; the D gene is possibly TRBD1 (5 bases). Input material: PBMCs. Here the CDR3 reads CASSLSRGGLTEAFF. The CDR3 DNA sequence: TGTGCCAGCAGCTTAAGTAGGGGAGGCCTCACTGAAGCTTTCTTT.